This T cell receptor (beta chain) comes out of a study of shared clonotypes between healthy human individuals. Some clones are missing from TCRdb's copy, which holds only in-frame ones; the method was immunoSEQ multiplex PCR. The sample lists around 2.5 million clones; over 85% were seen once. Trimming removed 3 bases from V and 5 bases from J; junction bases left unmatched: 8. The CDR3 covers 16 residues. CDR1 is KGHSH and CDR2 is LQKENI in the germline V gene. The gene calls are TRBV18 and TRBJ2-1; 9 bases map to TRBD1. The source of this sequence is a man aged 18 to 29 in good health. Some clones in this sample may be carry-over from other donors' samples. The specimen sequenced was naive CD4+ T cells from PBMCs. The subset denotes: CD45RA+ positively selected. CDR3 sequence reads: CASSPRQGGKDNEQFF. The CDR3 bases are TGTGCCAGCTCACCGAGACAGGGGGGTAAGGACAATGAGCAGTTCTTC. Full variable domain (rest looked up from reference TRBV18 and TRBJ2-1): NAGVMQNPRHLVRRRGQEARLRCSPMKGHSHVYWYRQLPEEGLKFMVYLQKENIIDESGMPKERFSAEFPKEGPSILRIQQVVRGDSAAYFCASSPRQGGKDNEQFFGPGTRLTVL.